This passage covers 14 T cell receptor beta chains from one sample sequenced in a study of T cell repertoires and HLA-DP antigens listed by TCRdb under 2018. Receptor libraries were prepared by the immunoSEQ multiplex PCR assay. As stored in TCRdb, this immuneACCESS dataset retains in-frame rearrangements with V and J assigned. A fraction of the clones does not appear; measured against another copy, unresolved V genes explain less than half of the discrepancy, and the remainder lacks a known reason. This sample is represented by approximately 100,000 clones; 86% of them were singletons. Clones ranked in the top ten supply 1.7% of the sample. Antigens for these TCRs are unknown. The material sequenced was CD4+ T cells from PBMCs. These receptors were collected from a middle-aged man in good health and CMV-seronegative.

This clone was detected only a few times. The rearrangement uses TRBV2 and TRBJ2-7; D unclear. The CDR3 totals 12 residues. CDR1 is SNHLY, CDR2 FYNNEI, per germline. Deletions cut 4 bases from V and 3 bases from J, with 7 bases between. The CDR3, as DNA: TGTGCCAGCAGTGGCTCGGGCTACGAGCAGTACTTC. As protein: CASSGSGYEQYF.

This clone was observed once. The chain has TRBV5-1 and TRBJ2-4; tentatively, D is TRBD1 (6 bases). This CDR3 has 13 amino acids. CDR1 SGHRS and CDR2 YFSETQ come from the germline V gene. V lost 4 bases, J lost 7 bases, and 12 bases lay in between. CDR3 in DNA: TGCGCCAGCAGCCCCAGGGGCGGGAACATTCAGTACTTC. As protein: CASSPRGGNIQYF.

V usage is TRBV4-2 and J usage is TRBJ1-4, with D perhaps matching TRBD1 (6 bases). The CDR3 consists of 14 residues. The V end lost 4 bases, the J end lost 8 bases, and 14 bases lay between the germline ends. The germline CDR1 and CDR2 sequences are LGHNA and YNFKEQ. The CDR3 DNA follows: TGTGCCAGCAGCCCTCGACAGGTGGGCGAAAAACTGTTTTTT. Its protein is CASSPRQVGEKLFF.

The chain employs TRBV30 and TRBJ2-3, with D possibly matching TRBD2 (5 bases). CDR1 and CDR2 (germline): GTSNPN, SVGIG (reference sequence). The CDR3 runs to 14 residues. V gave up 3 bases and J gave up 1 base, with 11 bases separating them. The CDR3: CAWSHRGGTDTQYF. The CDR3, as DNA: TGTGCCTGGAGCCATCGGGGAGGCACAGATACGCAGTATTTT. Complete variable domain (other parts from reference TRBV30 and TRBJ2-3): SQTIHQWPATLVQPVGSPLSLECTVEGTSNPNLYWYRQAAGRGLQLLFYSVGIGQISSEVPQNLSASRPQDRQFILSSKKLLLSDSGFYLCAWSHRGGTDTQYFGPGTRLTVL.

This rearrangement joins TRBV14 to TRBJ2-2, with D hard to call. The germline CDR1 and CDR2 sequences are SGHDN and FVKESK. This CDR3 has 13 residues. V lost 4 bases to trimming and J lost 1 base, with 4 bases between them. The CDR3 is CASSRKNTGELFF. In DNA form, the CDR3 reads TGTGCCAGCAGCCGGAAGAACACCGGGGAGCTGTTTTTT.

The table lists this clone with a count of one. The chain is built from TRBV6-5 and TRBJ1-5; D perhaps matches TRBD1 (6 bases). CDR3 length: 15 residues. Trimming took off 6 bases at V and 5 bases at J, with 17 bases between the two ends. Germline assignment: CDR1 MNHEY and CDR2 SVGAGI. CDR3: CASSAADSRHQPQHF. Written as DNA, the CDR3 is TGTGCCAGCAGCGCCGCGGACAGTCGTCATCAGCCCCAGCATTTT.

V and J are TRBV18 and TRBJ1-5, with D tentatively TRBD1 (6 bases). V was shortened by 2 bases and J by 7 bases, with 12 bases between the two germline ends. Looked up from germline, CDR1 is KGHSH and CDR2 is LQKENI. The CDR3 loop spans 14 amino acids. CDR3 residues: CASSPTRGGQPQHF. The CDR3 DNA reads as TGTGCCAGCTCACCAACCAGGGGAGGCCAGCCCCAGCATTTT.

The chain couples TRBV5-6 to TRBJ2-2; a possible D gene is TRBD1 (5 bases). Germline V gene sequence: CDR1 SGHDT, CDR2 YYEEEE. The ends were cut back, 0 bases at V and 4 bases at J, with 10 bases in the middle. The CDR3 contains 15 residues. CDR3: CASSLVGVSTGELFF. The CDR3, as DNA: TGTGCCAGCAGCTTGGTAGGGGTGAGCACCGGGGAGCTGTTTTTT. The full variable domain, in which reference TRBV5-6 and TRBJ2-2 provide the parts outside the CDR3, is DAGVTQSPTHLIKTRGQQVTLRCSPKSGHDTVSWYQQALGQGPQFIFQYYEEEERQRGNFPDRFSGHQFPNYSSELNVNALLLGDSALYLCASSLVGVSTGELFFGEGSRLTVL.

The chain recombines TRBV27 with TRBJ2-2; perhaps TRBD2 as D (6 bases). This CDR3 is 14 amino acids long. V lost 9 bases to trimming and J lost 4 bases, with 15 bases between them. The germline V gene has CDR1 MNHEY and CDR2 SMNVEV (reference sequence). The DNA of the CDR3 is TGTGCCAGTCGGAGGGCCTCGAGCACCGGGGAGCTGTTTTTT. This encodes CASRRASSTGELFF.

The chain combines TRBV5-5 with TRBJ2-7, with D possibly called TRBD1 or TRBD2 (5 bases each). The CDR3 spans 14 residues. With 0 bases removed from V and 1 base from J, the gap between germline ends came to 8 bases. Germline lookup yields CDR1 SGHKS and CDR2 YYEKEE (reference sequence). This CDR3 reads CASSLGGPSYEQYF. Here the CDR3 DNA reads TGTGCCAGCAGCTTGGGGGGACCTTCCTACGAGCAGTACTTC.

The chain is built from TRBV29-1 and TRBJ1-6; 7 nucleotides agree with TRBD1. The CDR3 spans 13 residues. V gave up 7 bases and J gave up 10 bases; unmatched junction bases: 10. Germline CDR1 and CDR2: SQVTM and ANQGSEA. The DNA for the CDR3 is TGCAGCGCCGGTGACAGGGCTAACTCACCCCTCCACTTT. Translating it yields CSAGDRANSPLHF.

The rearrangement uses TRBV30 and TRBJ1-6; D is ambiguous. Per the germline V gene, CDR1 is GTSNPN and CDR2 is SVGIG (reference sequence). The germline V and J ends were trimmed by 2 bases and 0 bases, with 8 bases remaining between them. The CDR3 contains 15 residues. CDR3 amino acids: CAWSLTRSYNSPLHF. For the CDR3, the DNA is TGTGCCTGGAGTCTAACACGCTCCTATAATTCACCCCTCCACTTT.

V usage is TRBV7-2 and J usage is TRBJ2-5; the D call may be TRBD1 or TRBD2 (5 bases each). The CDR3 has 15 residues. In germline, CDR1 is SGHTA, CDR2 FQGNSA. Trimming removed 5 bases from V and 1 base from J, with 14 bases in between. CDR3 residues: CASSLRQSGQETQYF. Written as DNA, the CDR3 is TGTGCCAGCAGCCTACGACAGAGCGGCCAAGAGACCCAGTACTTC.

This clone has just a few counts. The chain couples TRBV30 to TRBJ1-5, with no clear D. The V gene lost 2 bases and the J gene lost 4 bases, with 6 bases spanning the gap. The germline gives CDR1 GTSNPN, CDR2 SVGIG (reference sequence). There are 12 residues in the CDR3. The CDR3 spells CAWSILNQPQHF. The CDR3 DNA follows: TGTGCCTGGAGTATATTGAATCAGCCCCAGCATTTT.